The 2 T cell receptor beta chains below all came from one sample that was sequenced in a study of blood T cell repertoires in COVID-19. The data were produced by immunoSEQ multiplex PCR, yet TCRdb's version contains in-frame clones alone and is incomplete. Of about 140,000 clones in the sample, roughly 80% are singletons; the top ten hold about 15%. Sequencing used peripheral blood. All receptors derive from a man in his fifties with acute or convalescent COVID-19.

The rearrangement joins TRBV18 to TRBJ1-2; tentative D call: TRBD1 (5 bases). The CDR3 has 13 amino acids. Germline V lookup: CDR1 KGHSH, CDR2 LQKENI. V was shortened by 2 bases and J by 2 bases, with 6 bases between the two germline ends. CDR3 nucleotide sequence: TGTGCCAGCTCACCAGCAGGGAACTATGGCTACACCTTC. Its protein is CASSPAGNYGYTF.

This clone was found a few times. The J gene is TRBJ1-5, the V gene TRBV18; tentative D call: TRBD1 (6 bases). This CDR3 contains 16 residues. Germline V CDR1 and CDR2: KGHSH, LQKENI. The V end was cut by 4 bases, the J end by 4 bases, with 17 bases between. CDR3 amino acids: CASSQGTGLENQPQHF. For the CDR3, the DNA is TGTGCCAGCTCACAAGGAACAGGGTTGGAGAATCAGCCCCAGCATTTT.